This T cell receptor (beta chain) was found in a study of molecular identifiers for immune sequencing clone quantification. Turning to the study itself: Naive CD8 RNA (roughly 20,000 or 100,000 cells) was divided into five aliquots, with four sequenced.

TCRdb re-called the PCR reads with MiXCR, one entry per CDR3 protein. The sample yields some 650,000 distinct CDR3 sequences, approximately 20% seen once. In the case of this clonotype: What it binds is not known.

Study-level results: Highly expanded clone sizes could be underestimated by identical TCR molecules sharing a barcode. Jurkat TCR RNA spiked in from one cell could reportedly be detected among one million naive cells.

This CDR3 contains 14 residues. Trimming took off 0 bases at V and 7 bases at J, with 16 bases between the two ends. Germline CDR1 is DFQATT and CDR2 is SNEGSKA (reference sequence). The sorting of naive CD8 T cells used the CD8+CD4-CCR7+CD45RA+ phenotype. This receptor was obtained from a human donor in good health. Some libraries in this study had Jurkat cell RNA spiked in. The rearrangement joins TRBV20-1 to TRBJ2-7; either TRBD1 or TRBD2 may supply D (5 bases each). Sequencing input: naive CD8+ T cells from blood, with Jurkat cell RNA spiked in. The subset here: FACS-sorted CD8+CD4-CCR7+CD45RA+ naive T cells. The CDR3, as DNA: TGCAGTGCTAGAGATCTGGGGCCGCCGGGGGAGCAGTACTTC. Residues: CSARDLGPPGEQYF.